These 27 T cell receptor beta chains came from one sample sequenced in a study of STAT5B mutations in CD4+ large granular lymphocyte leukemia. TCRdb's copy holds only in-frame clones and misses some; the assay was immunoSEQ multiplex PCR. Here the sample spans around 26,000 clones, around three quarters being singletons. Source material: CD4+ T cells from blood buffy coats. The receptors here all came from a human donor in good health.

This chain links TRBV28 with TRBJ2-3; 8 nucleotides align to TRBD1. Germline values: CDR1 MDHEN, CDR2 SYDVKM. The V segment lost 7 bases and the J segment 1 base; nucleotides outside the gene matches: 1. CDR3 length equals 13 residues. The CDR3 spells CASKTGGTDTQYF. Written as DNA, the CDR3 is TGTGCCAGCAAGACAGGGGGCACAGATACGCAGTATTTT.

The rearrangement joins TRBV5-1 to TRBJ1-4; D is perhaps TRBD1 (6 bases). CDR3 size: 15 residues. CDR1 and CDR2 (germline): SGHRS, YFSETQ. V was pared by 4 bases and J by 6 bases, with 16 bases between. CDR3 residues: CASSLGAMVDEKLFF. The CDR3 nucleotides are TGCGCCAGCAGCCTGGGGGCAATGGTGGATGAAAAACTGTTTTTT.

This clone was recorded only once. The genes are TRBV15 and TRBJ1-1, with 10 bases identical to TRBD1. J was trimmed by 2 bases and V by 0 bases; bases with no gene match: 12. Looked up from germline, CDR1 is LNHNV and CDR2 is YYDKDF (reference sequence). The CDR3 runs 19 residues. CDR3 in amino acids: CATSRDYLLGQGTNTEAFF. CDR3 bases: TGTGCCACCAGCAGAGATTACCTCCTGGGACAGGGGACCAACACTGAAGCTTTCTTT.

This sequence joins TRBV30 and TRBJ1-5; 10 bases are a match to TRBD1. The CDR3 is 14 amino acids. After removal of 3 bases from V and 9 bases from J, the junction contained 8 bases not matched to a gene. Germline values: CDR1 GTSNPN, CDR2 SVGIG (reference sequence). In nucleotides, the CDR3 is TGTGCCTGGAGCCGCGGACAGGGGGTTTGGCCCCAGCATTTT. It codes for CAWSRGQGVWPQHF. Supplemented by reference TRBV30 and TRBJ1-5, the full variable domain reads SQTIHQWPATLVQPVGSPLSLECTVEGTSNPNLYWYRQAAGRGLQLLFYSVGIGQISSEVPQNLSASRPQDRQFILSSKKLLLSDSGFYLCAWSRGQGVWPQHFGDGTRLSIL.

The chain couples TRBV2 to TRBJ2-2; D is tentatively TRBD1 or TRBD2 (5 bases each). The ends were cut back, 6 bases at V and 5 bases at J, with 19 bases in the middle. The CDR3 length is 16 residues. Germline CDR1 is SNHLY and CDR2 is FYNNEI. In DNA, the CDR3 is TGTGCCAGCAGCCTCGGGACGAAGACGATTACCGGGGAGCTGTTTTTT. Translation gives CASSLGTKTITGELFF.

This clone was seen just once. The chain joins TRBV7-9 to TRBJ1-5; D is undetermined. The CDR3 sequence is 14 residues long. Looked up from germline, CDR1 is SEHNR and CDR2 is FQNEAQ (reference sequence). V lost 5 bases, J lost 2 bases, and 10 bases lay in between. CDR3 amino acids: CASSPMDGNQPQHF. The CDR3 DNA reads as TGTGCCAGCAGCCCAATGGACGGCAATCAGCCCCAGCATTTT.

V is TRBV29-1 and J is TRBJ1-1, with a tentative D call TRBD1 (5 bases). This CDR3 region has 13 residues. V shed 6 bases and J shed 3 bases, with 14 bases lying between them. Germline V gives CDR1 SQVTM, CDR2 ANQGSEA. Here the CDR3 DNA reads TGCAGCGTATCTTGGACATTCTACACTGAAGCTTTCTTT. It translates to CSVSWTFYTEAFF.

The chain joins TRBV9 to TRBJ2-1; a possible D gene is TRBD2 (6 bases). Trimming pared 0 bases from V and 5 bases from J, leaving 15 bases between. The CDR3 is made up of 16 amino acids. Germline CDR1 SGDLS, CDR2 YYNGEE. The CDR3, as DNA: TGTGCCAGCAGCGTAGGACTAGACTGGACCCACAATGAGCAGTTCTTC. This translates into CASSVGLDWTHNEQFF.

The chain joins TRBV5-6 to TRBJ2-5; 11 bases are shared with TRBD2. Germline CDR1 reads SGHDT; CDR2 reads YYEEEE. CDR3 length equals 15 residues. The junction had 5 bases not matched to a gene; V was cut back by 2 bases and J by 5 bases. The CDR3 is CASSLLAGDYETQYF. CDR3 coding DNA: TGTGCCAGCAGCTTACTAGCGGGAGATTATGAGACCCAGTACTTC.

This chain joins TRBV28 and TRBJ2-2; D is unclear. Trimming left V 5 bases short and J 2 bases short, with 12 bases between. Looked up from germline, CDR1 is MDHEN and CDR2 is SYDVKM. The CDR3 runs to 15 residues. The CDR3 coding sequence is TGTGCCAGCAGTCACTGGGCCTTTAACACCGGGGAGCTGTTTTTT. Its translation: CASSHWAFNTGELFF.

CDR3 DNA sequence: TGTGCCAGCAGGAAGACAGGGGGAGCCTACGAGCAGTACGTC. This codes for CASRKTGGAYEQYV. The rearrangement joins TRBV6-6 to TRBJ2-7, with 9 positions matching TRBD1. V lost 6 bases to trimming and J lost 2 bases; unmatched junction nucleotides: 5. CDR1 is MNHNY, CDR2 SVGAGI, per germline (reference sequence). This CDR3 contains 14 residues.

This clone ranks as medium-sized. The V and J genes are TRBV5-1 and TRBJ2-1; D possibly uses TRBD1 or TRBD2 (5 bases each). The V end lost 1 base, the J end lost 4 bases, and 12 bases lay between the germline ends. This CDR3 contains 15 residues. Germline loops: CDR1 SGHRS, CDR2 YFSETQ. The DNA for the CDR3 is TGCGCCAGCAGCTTGCGGGGCGCTAAGTACAATGAGCAGTTCTTC. Its translation is CASSLRGAKYNEQFF.

The chain is built from TRBV7-3 and TRBJ2-1; 11 nucleotides align to TRBD1. V shed 0 bases, J shed 7 bases, and the junction held 5 bases outside the gene matches. Germline CDR1 is SGHTA and CDR2 is FQGTGA. This CDR3 is 16 amino acids long. The chain's CDR3 is CASSLTGQGVTNEQFF. Here the CDR3 DNA reads TGTGCCAGCAGCTTAACGGGACAGGGGGTGACAAATGAGCAGTTCTTC.

This clone was counted a few times. The chain couples TRBV6-5 to TRBJ2-7; possibly TRBD1 for D (6 bases). Germline assignment: CDR1 MNHEY and CDR2 SVGAGI. The V end was cut by 10 bases, the J end by 1 base, with 11 bases between. The CDR3 consists of 12 residues. The CDR3 loop is CATKDRSYEQYV. The CDR3 DNA reads TGTGCCACGAAGGACAGATCCTACGAGCAGTACGTC.

Written as DNA, the CDR3 is TGCGCCAGCAGCCAAGGATTGAACATGTACGAGCAGTACTTC. It encodes CASSQGLNMYEQYF. J is TRBJ2-7 and V is TRBV4-1, with D uncertain. Germline loops: CDR1 MGHRA, CDR2 YSYEKL. The CDR3 length is 14 residues. Deletions cut 1 base from V and 4 bases from J, with 11 bases between.

The chain recombines TRBV7-2 with TRBJ2-7; TRBD1 matches 7 bases. CDR1 SGHTA and CDR2 FQGNSA come from the germline V gene. V lost 1 base to trimming and J lost 2 bases; unmatched junction nucleotides: 8. The CDR3 totals 16 residues. The CDR3, as DNA: TGTGCCAGCAGCTTAGAGGGACAGAATCCGGCCTACGAGCAGTACGTC. Its translation is CASSLEGQNPAYEQYV.

To note about this clone: This specimen includes other DNA sequences encoding the same CDR3. The chain is built from TRBV7-3 and TRBJ1-3; weak D call: TRBD1 (6 bases). The germline gives CDR1 SGHTA, CDR2 FQGTGA. The CDR3 runs 16 residues. The ends were cut back, 0 bases at V and 0 bases at J, with 9 bases in the middle. In DNA, the CDR3 is TGTGCCAGCAGCTTAACCGGGGGCAACTCTGGAAACACCATATATTTT. Its protein product is CASSLTGGNSGNTIYF.

The chain links TRBV28 to TRBJ2-1; 9 bases line up with TRBD2. This CDR3 is 16 amino acids long. J lost 5 bases, V lost 7 bases, and 12 bases had no gene match. Germline loops: CDR1 MDHEN, CDR2 SYDVKM. The CDR3 nucleotides are TGTGCCAGCACCTTCCTTTGGCTAGCGGGAAACAATGAGCAGTTCTTC. Translation: CASTFLWLAGNNEQFF.

CDR3 sequence reads: CASSPSGTGTNQPQHF. As DNA, the CDR3 is TGTGCCAGCTCACCCTCCGGGACAGGGACTAATCAGCCCCAGCATTTT. This chain links TRBV18 with TRBJ1-5; the match to TRBD1 covers 9 bases. The CDR3 has 16 amino acids. With V trimmed by 3 bases and J by 4 bases, 7 bases remained unmatched. Looked up from germline, CDR1 is KGHSH and CDR2 is LQKENI.

The chain joins TRBV25-1 to TRBJ2-5; D unresolved. V lost 6 bases to trimming and J lost 5 bases, with 7 bases between them. This CDR3 has 11 residues. From germline, CDR1 is MGHDK and CDR2 SYGVNS. In DNA form, the CDR3 reads TGTGCCAGCAGCAGATTGGAGACCCAGTACTTC. This gives the protein CASSRLETQYF.

A single count supports this clone. The chain is built from TRBV29-1 and TRBJ2-1, with D possibly TRBD1 on 6 matching bases. The CDR3 runs 13 residues. Germline V gene sequence: CDR1 SQVTM, CDR2 ANQGSEA. CDR3 in amino acids: CSTIRQIRGEQFF. In nucleotides, the CDR3 is TGCAGTACTATAAGGCAAATCAGGGGTGAGCAGTTCTTC.

The chain employs TRBV11-3 and TRBJ2-2, with D tentatively TRBD2 (6 bases). The CDR3 runs 16 residues. With 3 bases removed from V and 2 bases from J, the gap between germline ends came to 13 bases. Germline CDR1 is SGHNT and CDR2 is YENEEA. The CDR3 nucleotides are TGTGCCAGCAGCTTGATTTCGGGAGTCAACACCGGGGAGCTGTTTTTT. It is translated as CASSLISGVNTGELFF. Based on the CDR3 plus reference TRBV11-3 and TRBJ2-2, the full variable domain is EAGVVQSPRYKIIEKKQPVAFWCNPISGHNTLYWYLQNLGQGPELLIRYENEEAVDDSQLPKDRFSAERLKGVDSTLKIQPAELGDSAVYLCASSLISGVNTGELFFGEGSRLTVL.

The chain carries TRBV5-8 and TRBJ1-2, with unresolved D. CDR1 is SGHTS and CDR2 is YDEGEE in the germline V gene. The V gene lost 5 bases and the J gene lost 7 bases, with 15 bases spanning the gap. CDR3 length: 13 amino acids. As DNA, the CDR3 is TGTGCCAGCAGAGGGCAGAGGTGGGGTGGCTACACCTTC. Translating gives CASRGQRWGGYTF. The whole variable domain, remainder taken from reference TRBV5-8 and TRBJ1-2, is EAGVTQSPTHLIKTRGQQATLRCSPISGHTSVYWYQQALGLGLQFLLWYDEGEERNRGNFPPRFSGRQFPNYSSELNVNALELEDSALYLCASRGQRWGGYTFGSGTRLTVV.

The genes are TRBV18 and TRBJ1-2; a possible D gene is TRBD1 (6 bases). Germline-derived CDR1 and CDR2 are KGHSH and LQKENI. This CDR3 contains 13 residues. V was clipped by 3 bases and J by 2 bases, with 7 bases between them. CDR3 amino acids: CASSPGQNYGYTF. DNA for the CDR3: TGTGCCAGCTCACCGGGACAAAACTATGGCTACACCTTC.

The genes are TRBV4-3 and TRBJ1-1; 12 bases map to TRBD1. J gave up 4 bases and V 7 bases, and 13 bases lay outside the gene matches. The CDR3 sequence is 17 residues long. The germline gives CDR1 LGHNA, CDR2 YSLEER. CDR3 in DNA: TGCGCCAGCACCCGATCCGGGACAGGGGGCGCGAGCACTGAAGCTTTCTTT. Residues: CASTRSGTGGASTEAFF.

The chain has TRBV6-5 and TRBJ1-2, with a weak D call TRBD1 (6 bases). The germline CDR1 and CDR2 sequences are MNHEY and SVGAGI. With 6 bases removed from V and 6 bases from J, the gap between germline ends came to 11 bases. This CDR3 is built from 12 residues. The CDR3 protein is CASSQGKDGYTF. CDR3 sequence (DNA): TGTGCCAGCAGCCAGGGGAAAGATGGCTACACCTTC.

The genes are TRBV6-5 and TRBJ1-6; the D is unclear. The ends were cut back, 5 bases at V and 8 bases at J, with 13 bases in the middle. CDR3 length: 14 residues. Germline V gene lookup returns CDR1 MNHEY and CDR2 SVGAGI. As DNA, the CDR3 is TGTGCCAGCAGTGATGGAGGTTGGGATTCACCCCTCCACTTT. Protein product: CASSDGGWDSPLHF.